Following are 5 T cell receptor beta chains from one sample sequenced in a study of shared clonotypes between healthy human individuals (dated by TCRdb to about 2020). The library was prepared using the immunoSEQ multiplex PCR assay. Drawn from immuneACCESS, this table holds only the in-frame rearrangements with V and J called that TCRdb kept. Clones are partly lost; checked studies trace under half to an unresolved V gene and leave the rest unexplained. In all, the sample holds about 490,000 clones, and around 80% of those were seen once. In total, the top ten clones hold 13% of the sample. Sequenced material: PBMCs. Receptors originate from a middle-aged woman in good health. Some clones in this sample may be carry-over from other donors' samples.

The chain employs TRBV27 and TRBJ2-1; 9 bases fit TRBD1. Germline CDR1 MNHEY, CDR2 SMNVEV (reference sequence). J was trimmed by 7 bases and V by 5 bases; bases with no gene match: 3. The CDR3 has 13 amino acids. This CDR3 reads CASSGTGINEQFF. The CDR3 DNA reads TGTGCCAGCAGTGGGACAGGGATTAATGAGCAGTTCTTC.

The genes are TRBV2 and TRBJ1-2; a possible D gene is TRBD1 (5 bases). The CDR3 contains 15 residues. Trimming left V 3 bases short and J 3 bases short, with 14 bases between. The germline gives CDR1 SNHLY, CDR2 FYNNEI. The CDR3 sequence: CASSEWEGRYYGYTF. The CDR3 region has the DNA TGTGCCAGCAGTGAGTGGGAGGGGAGGTACTATGGCTACACCTTC.

This clone has a handful of counts. V is TRBV5-1 and J is TRBJ2-2; 12 nucleotides match TRBD1. The J segment lost 13 bases and the V segment lost 3 bases, leaving 4 bases of the junction unmatched. The V gene's germline CDR1 is SGHRS and CDR2 YFSETQ. This CDR3 has 13 amino acids. The DNA for the CDR3 is TGCGCCAGCAGCTGGGGACAGGGGGCTGGGCTGTTTTTT. It specifies CASSWGQGAGLFF.

This clone showed up just a few times. The genes are TRBV7-2 and TRBJ2-7, with 9 bases identical to TRBD1. CDR1 is SGHTA and CDR2 is FQGNSA in the germline V gene. The CDR3 length is 16 residues. J was trimmed by 2 bases and V by 2 bases; bases with no gene match: 7. CDR3 coding DNA: TGTGCCAGCAGCTTAAGGCCGGGACAGGGACCCTACGAGCAGTACTTC. It is translated as CASSLRPGQGPYEQYF.

The chain is built from TRBV6-5 and TRBJ2-5, with 10 bases fitting TRBD2. The trim removed 5 bases at V and 5 bases at J, leaving 5 bases unmatched. CDR3 size: 14 residues. Per germline, CDR1 MNHEY and CDR2 SVGAGI. The CDR3 DNA follows: TGTGCCAGCAGTAGCGGGAGGGCCCGGGAGACCCAGTACTTC. Translating gives CASSSGRARETQYF.